This is a list of T cell receptor beta chains from one sample in a study of early stage breast cancer tumors. Clones were sequenced by immunoSEQ multiplex PCR, and TCRdb holds only the in-frame ones, with some missing. This sample has tens of thousands of clones, with over 65% found just once. Sequences were obtained from blood. The receptor set was obtained from a person under 45 with breast cancer. Both conserved end residues are part of each CDR3. D genes are given only for firm matches. Some rows have no size entry. The others give once, few or many, or a class for an expanded clone.

d_gene,j_gene,abundance,v_gene,CDR3aa,CDR3nt
NA,TRBJ2-7,NA,TRBV14,CASSQDRGNEQYF,TGTGCCAGCAGCCAAGATCGAGGGAACGAGCAGTACTTC
NA,TRBJ1-2,NA,TRBV5-1,CASSLEGSSDYGYTF,TGCGCCAGCAGCTTGGAAGGATCAAGCGACTATGGCTACACCTTC
TRBD2,TRBJ2-3,NA,TRBV6-4,CASSLWGTSGTDTQYF,TGTGCCAGCAGCCTATGGGGGACTAGCGGCACAGATACGCAGTATTTT
TRBD1,TRBJ1-3,NA,TRBV6-5,CATRTGAYGNTIYF,TGTGCCACCAGGACAGGGGCTTATGGAAACACCATATATTTT
TRBD2,TRBJ2-5,once,TRBV9,CASSVTGTKETQYF,TGTGCCAGCAGCGTAACCGGGACTAAAGAGACCCAGTACTTC
NA,TRBJ1-1,NA,TRBV30,CAWSGGGEAFF,TGTGCCTGGAGTGGAGGGGGAGAAGCTTTCTTT
TRBD2,TRBJ2-5,NA,TRBV9,CASSVAGGLGETQYF,TGTGCCAGCAGCGTAGCGGGAGGCTTGGGGGAGACCCAGTACTTC
NA,TRBJ2-1,NA,TRBV6-1,CASAGQHYNEQFF,TGCGCTTCAGCAGGACAGCACTACAATGAGCAGTTCTTC
TRBD1,TRBJ2-1,NA,TRBV5-6,CASSLAMGQGMINEQFF,TGTGCCAGCAGCTTGGCCATGGGACAGGGGATGATCAATGAGCAGTTCTTC
NA,TRBJ1-5,NA,TRBV19,CATQWGLDWPQHF,TGTGCCACTCAATGGGGGCTTGACTGGCCCCAGCATTTT
TRBD1,TRBJ1-3,NA,TRBV4-1,CASSQERGQGAVNSGNTIYF,TGCGCCAGCAGCCAAGAGAGGGGACAGGGGGCAGTAAATTCTGGAAACACCATATATTTT
NA,TRBJ2-2,NA,TRBV5-5,CASSLIGGRFNTGELFF,TGTGCCAGCAGCTTGATAGGAGGGCGGTTTAACACCGGGGAGCTGTTTTTT
TRBD2,TRBJ2-3,NA,TRBV30,CAWSVGLAGADTQYF,TGTGCCTGGAGTGTAGGGCTAGCGGGAGCCGATACGCAGTATTTT
NA,TRBJ2-7,NA,TRBV4-1,CASSQDHEQYF,TGCGCCAGCAGCCAAGATCACGAGCAGTACTTC
NA,TRBJ1-1,few,TRBV7-2,CASSFAGNTEAFF,TGTGCCAGCAGCTTCGCGGGGAACACTGAAGCTTTCTTT
TRBD1,TRBJ1-1,NA,TRBV7-9,CASSLRQGAEAFF,TGTGCCAGCAGCTTACGACAGGGGGCTGAAGCTTTCTTT
NA,TRBJ2-5,NA,TRBV27,CASRVQGAGGETQYF,TGTGCCAGCAGAGTCCAGGGGGCCGGGGGGGAGACCCAGTACTTC
TRBD2,TRBJ2-3,once,TRBV5-4,CASSLAGLVADTQYF,TGTGCCAGCAGCTTGGCGGGACTAGTGGCAGATACGCAGTATTTT
TRBD2,TRBJ2-3,NA,TRBV7-2,CASSFEGLARYDTQYF,TGTGCCAGCAGCTTTGAGGGACTAGCGCGTTACGATACGCAGTATTTT
TRBD1,TRBJ2-6,NA,TRBV2,CASTPSGTGEYSGSPGANVLTF,TGTGCCAGCACCCCGAGCGGGACAGGGGAGTATTCGGGAAGTCCTGGGGCCAACGTCCTGACTTTC
TRBD2,TRBJ2-3,once,TRBV5-1,CASSSWTSPDTQYF,TGCGCCAGCAGCTCCTGGACTAGCCCAGATACGCAGTATTTT
NA,TRBJ2-6,NA,TRBV5-5,CASSLEDSGANVLTF,TGTGCCAGCAGCTTGGAGGACTCTGGGGCCAACGTCCTGACTTTC
TRBD2,TRBJ2-7,NA,TRBV9,CASSRTSGLSVYEQYF,TGTGCCAGCAGCCGGACTAGCGGTCTGTCGGTTTACGAGCAGTACTTC
TRBD1,TRBJ1-1,NA,TRBV5-1,CASSLARQGPNTEAFF,TGCGCCAGCAGCTTGGCCCGACAGGGGCCCAACACTGAAGCTTTCTTT
NA,TRBJ1-2,NA,TRBV27,CASSHSLTGAYGYTF,TGTGCCAGCTCGCACTCATTAACAGGCGCCTATGGCTACACCTTC
NA,TRBJ1-6,NA,TRBV5-6,CATQTGGSYNSPLHF,TGTGCCACCCAGACAGGAGGGTCCTATAATTCACCCCTCCACTTT
NA,TRBJ2-5,NA,TRBV7-9,CASSLYPGDQTFQETQYF,TGTGCCAGCAGCTTATACCCCGGGGACCAGACTTTCCAAGAGACCCAGTACTTC
TRBD2,TRBJ2-7,NA,TRBV11-2,CASSLGGRAQVDEQYF,TGTGCCAGCAGCTTGGGGGGGAGGGCCCAAGTTGACGAGCAGTACTTC
TRBD1,TRBJ2-3,NA,TRBV11-2,CASSSGTGGEDTQYF,TGTGCCAGCAGTTCCGGGACAGGGGGCGAAGATACGCAGTATTTT
TRBD1,TRBJ1-3,NA,TRBV7-6,CASSGRTGGGGNTIYF,TGTGCCAGCAGCGGGCGGACAGGGGGCGGTGGAAACACCATATATTTT
NA,TRBJ2-1,NA,TRBV11-3,CASSGGGSYNEQFF,TGTGCCAGCAGTGGAGGGGGGTCCTACAATGAGCAGTTCTTC
NA,TRBJ1-1,NA,TRBV18,CASSSSGGLDTEAFF,TGTGCCAGCTCATCATCGGGGGGGTTGGACACTGAAGCTTTCTTT
TRBD1,TRBJ1-6,few,TRBV13,CASSSQTGTYNSPLHF,TGTGCCAGCAGCTCCCAGACAGGGACCTATAATTCACCCCTCCACTTT
NA,TRBJ2-1,NA,TRBV5-5,CASSWTHYNEQFF,TGTGCCAGCAGCTGGACTCATTACAATGAGCAGTTCTTC
NA,TRBJ2-4,NA,TRBV7-8,CASSLGGAKNIQYF,TGTGCCAGCAGCTTGGGAGGAGCCAAAAACATTCAGTACTTC
TRBD1,TRBJ1-3,NA,TRBV7-9,CASSLGQGSGNTIYF,TGTGCCAGCAGCTTGGGACAGGGCTCTGGAAACACCATATATTTT
NA,TRBJ2-7,NA,TRBV19,CASRWDRQSYEQYF,TGTGCCAGTAGGTGGGACCGACAGTCCTACGAGCAGTACTTC
NA,TRBJ2-7,NA,TRBV4-3,CASSQEYFWGAYEQYF,TGCGCCAGCAGCCAAGAGTATTTCTGGGGAGCCTACGAGCAGTACTTC
TRBD2,TRBJ2-6,NA,TRBV7-2,CASSLGLAGASGANVLTF,TGTGCCAGCAGCTTAGGGCTAGCGGGTGCAAGTGGGGCCAACGTCCTGACTTTC
NA,TRBJ2-2,NA,TRBV30,CAWDWGTGELFF,TGTGCCTGGGACTGGGGCACCGGGGAGCTGTTTTTT
NA,TRBJ2-7,NA,TRBV19,CASSPLGTGSEQYF,TGTGCCAGTAGTCCGCTAGGCACAGGTAGCGAGCAGTACTTC
TRBD1,TRBJ1-2,NA,TRBV6-5,CASSSHGTGAPYGYTF,TGTGCCAGCAGTTCCCACGGGACAGGGGCGCCCTATGGCTACACCTTC
TRBD1,TRBJ2-1,NA,TRBV7-8,CASSLEGRGRSSYNEQFF,TGTGCCAGCAGCTTAGAGGGCAGGGGGAGAAGCTCCTACAATGAGCAGTTCTTC
TRBD2,TRBJ2-2,NA,TRBV7-2,CASTPSGGSTGELFF,TGTGCCAGCACCCCCTCGGGGGGTAGCACCGGGGAGCTGTTTTTT
NA,TRBJ1-1,NA,TRBV4-1,CASSQDPRGNTEAFF,TGCGCCAGCAGCCAAGACCCCAGGGGGAACACTGAAGCTTTCTTT
NA,TRBJ1-1,NA,TRBV10-2,CAIAFGGGTEAFF,TGCGCCATCGCGTTTGGCGGGGGCACTGAAGCTTTCTTT
TRBD1,TRBJ1-2,NA,TRBV18,CASSPSTGGRYGYTF,TGTGCCAGCTCACCGTCGACAGGGGGCCGCTATGGCTACACCTTC